The rows below give T cell receptor beta chains drawn from one sample of a study of T cells in localized non-small cell lung cancer. TCRdb's copy holds only in-frame clones and misses some; the assay was immunoSEQ multiplex PCR. This sample has around 39,000 clones, with 75% to 90% found just once. This specimen consisted of peripheral blood, obtained before any cancer treatment. All receptors come from a woman aged 40 to 75 with stage I lung adenocarcinoma. Both conserved end residues are part of each CDR3. Each record gives: J gene, D gene, V gene, clone size, CDR3 protein, CDR3 DNA. A D gene is named only where the DNA matches it firmly. Size is stated for part of the rows, as once, few or many counts, or as a class when the clone is expanded.

j_call: TRBJ2-1; d_call: TRBD2; v_call: TRBV7-6; clone_size: few; cdr3_aa: CASSSLTSGTYNEQFF; cdr3_nt: TGTGCCAGCAGCTCCCTGACTAGCGGGACCTACAATGAGCAGTTCTTC
j_call: TRBJ2-3; d_call: TRBD2; v_call: TRBV2; clone_size: few; cdr3_aa: CASSLSAGDTQYF; cdr3_nt: TGTGCCAGCAGTCTCTCAGCGGGGGATACGCAGTATTTT
j_call: TRBJ2-6; d_call: TRBD1; v_call: TRBV18; clone_size: -; cdr3_aa: CASSPPWTGILSGANVLTF; cdr3_nt: TGTGCCAGCTCACCACCGTGGACAGGGATCCTCTCTGGGGCCAACGTCCTGACTTTC
j_call: TRBJ1-4; d_call: -; v_call: TRBV5-1; clone_size: -; cdr3_aa: CASSLPPQDKNEKLFF; cdr3_nt: TGCGCCAGCAGCTTACCCCCCCAGGACAAGAATGAAAAACTGTTTTTT
j_call: TRBJ2-5; d_call: -; v_call: TRBV28; clone_size: -; cdr3_aa: CASSSWGAGETQYF; cdr3_nt: TGTGCCAGCAGTTCGTGGGGGGCTGGGGAGACCCAGTACTTC
j_call: TRBJ1-3; d_call: -; v_call: TRBV5-4; clone_size: -; cdr3_aa: CASSYGGRTPGNTIYF; cdr3_nt: TGTGCCAGCAGCTATGGGGGTCGGACCCCGGGAAACACCATATATTTT
j_call: TRBJ2-5; d_call: TRBD2; v_call: TRBV6-6; clone_size: -; cdr3_aa: CASRPPGLGGGETQYF; cdr3_nt: TGTGCCAGCAGACCTCCGGGACTAGGTGGGGGAGAGACCCAGTACTTC
j_call: TRBJ2-3; d_call: -; v_call: TRBV5-4; clone_size: -; cdr3_aa: CASSFGTSTDTQYF; cdr3_nt: TGTGCCAGCAGCTTTGGGACTAGCACAGATACGCAGTATTTT
j_call: TRBJ2-7; d_call: TRBD2; v_call: TRBV7-7; clone_size: -; cdr3_aa: CASSEVLAGVNEQYF; cdr3_nt: TGTGCTAGCAGCGAAGTCCTAGCGGGAGTAAACGAGCAGTACTTC
j_call: TRBJ1-2; d_call: TRBD1; v_call: TRBV28; clone_size: -; cdr3_aa: CASSPGQSFYGYTF; cdr3_nt: TGTGCCAGCAGTCCGGGACAGTCCTTCTATGGCTACACCTTC
j_call: TRBJ1-4; d_call: -; v_call: TRBV7-2; clone_size: -; cdr3_aa: CASSPGSGHWEKLFF; cdr3_nt: TGTGCCAGCAGCCCGGGGTCGGGACACTGGGAAAAACTGTTTTTT
j_call: TRBJ2-1; d_call: -; v_call: TRBV5-4; clone_size: -; cdr3_aa: CASSWGLSSYNEQFF; cdr3_nt: TGTGCCAGCAGCTGGGGCCTGAGCTCCTACAATGAGCAGTTCTTC
j_call: TRBJ2-6; d_call: -; v_call: TRBV11-3; clone_size: -; cdr3_aa: CASSLSGANVLTF; cdr3_nt: TGTGCCAGCAGCTTGTCCGGGGCCAACGTCCTGACTTTC
j_call: TRBJ2-5; d_call: -; v_call: TRBV7-2; clone_size: -; cdr3_aa: CASSLTPTGKGETQYF; cdr3_nt: TGTGCCAGCAGCTTAACGCCGACGGGGAAGGGAGAGACCCAGTACTTC
j_call: TRBJ2-7; d_call: TRBD2; v_call: TRBV2; clone_size: -; cdr3_aa: CASRARTSGYYEQYF; cdr3_nt: TGTGCCAGCAGAGCCAGGACTAGCGGTTACTACGAGCAGTACTTC
j_call: TRBJ1-2; d_call: TRBD1; v_call: TRBV6-5; clone_size: -; cdr3_aa: CASSQTGPHGYTF; cdr3_nt: TGTGCCAGCAGCCAGACAGGGCCCCATGGCTACACCTTC
j_call: TRBJ2-2; d_call: TRBD1; v_call: TRBV29-1; clone_size: -; cdr3_aa: CSAQGATDPNTGELFF; cdr3_nt: TGCAGCGCCCAGGGGGCGACAGACCCTAACACCGGGGAGCTGTTTTTT
j_call: TRBJ2-5; d_call: -; v_call: TRBV28; clone_size: -; cdr3_aa: CASSYGFSTPEETQYF; cdr3_nt: TGTGCCAGCAGTTACGGGTTTTCTACACCCGAAGAGACCCAGTACTTC
j_call: TRBJ1-2; d_call: -; v_call: TRBV18; clone_size: -; cdr3_aa: CASSQDGSGSYTF; cdr3_nt: TGTGCCAGCTCACAGGATGGCTCTGGGAGCTACACCTTC
j_call: TRBJ2-1; d_call: -; v_call: TRBV5-1; clone_size: -; cdr3_aa: CASSLEGTTLNEQFF; cdr3_nt: TGCGCCAGCAGCTTGGAGGGGACCACTCTCAATGAGCAGTTCTTC
j_call: TRBJ2-5; d_call: TRBD1; v_call: TRBV7-6; clone_size: -; cdr3_aa: CASSFNQGQGGETQYF; cdr3_nt: TGTGCCAGCAGCTTTAACCAGGGACAGGGGGGAGAGACCCAGTACTTC
j_call: TRBJ2-1; d_call: TRBD1; v_call: TRBV18; clone_size: once; cdr3_aa: CASSPGTVYNEQFF; cdr3_nt: TGTGCCAGCTCACCTGGGACAGTCTACAATGAGCAGTTCTTC
j_call: TRBJ2-5; d_call: -; v_call: TRBV6-6; clone_size: -; cdr3_aa: CASSRTPQETQYF; cdr3_nt: TGTGCCAGCAGCAGGACCCCCCAAGAGACCCAGTACTTC
j_call: TRBJ2-7; d_call: -; v_call: TRBV28; clone_size: -; cdr3_aa: CASSFPGSSYEQYF; cdr3_nt: TGTGCCAGCAGTTTTCCAGGTAGCTCCTACGAGCAGTACTTC
j_call: TRBJ2-3; d_call: -; v_call: TRBV19; clone_size: -; cdr3_aa: CASSIGQAGDTQYF; cdr3_nt: TGTGCCAGTAGTATAGGACAAGCGGGAGATACGCAGTATTTT
j_call: TRBJ1-5; d_call: -; v_call: TRBV28; clone_size: -; cdr3_aa: CASTQEGQPQHF; cdr3_nt: TGTGCCAGCACACAGGAGGGACAGCCCCAGCATTTT
j_call: TRBJ2-3; d_call: -; v_call: TRBV7-6; clone_size: -; cdr3_aa: CASSLETSTDTQYF; cdr3_nt: TGTGCCAGCAGCTTGGAGACTAGCACAGATACGCAGTATTTT
j_call: TRBJ2-7; d_call: TRBD1; v_call: TRBV28; clone_size: -; cdr3_aa: CASRRQGYTYEQYF; cdr3_nt: TGTGCCAGCAGGCGACAGGGTTACACGTACGAGCAGTACTTC
j_call: TRBJ2-7; d_call: TRBD2; v_call: TRBV28; clone_size: once; cdr3_aa: CASSLWGTRGSYEQYF; cdr3_nt: TGTGCCAGCAGTTTATGGGGGACTAGAGGCTCCTACGAGCAGTACTTC
j_call: TRBJ2-3; d_call: TRBD2; v_call: TRBV5-4; clone_size: -; cdr3_aa: CASSIAGPRTDTQYF; cdr3_nt: TGTGCCAGCAGCATAGCGGGACCACGCACAGATACGCAGTATTTT
j_call: TRBJ2-7; d_call: TRBD2; v_call: TRBV6-6; clone_size: -; cdr3_aa: CASSPSGISYEQYF; cdr3_nt: TGTGCCAGCAGTCCGAGCGGGATATCCTACGAGCAGTACTTC
j_call: TRBJ2-2; d_call: -; v_call: TRBV28; clone_size: -; cdr3_aa: CASLPTRQENTGELFF; cdr3_nt: TGTGCCAGCCTTCCGACGCGACAGGAAAACACCGGGGAGCTGTTTTTT
j_call: TRBJ2-5; d_call: TRBD2; v_call: TRBV6-6; clone_size: -; cdr3_aa: CASRGLAETQYF; cdr3_nt: TGTGCCAGTCGGGGACTAGCGGAGACCCAGTACTTC
j_call: TRBJ1-2; d_call: TRBD1; v_call: TRBV30; clone_size: -; cdr3_aa: CAWSGDRGFYGYTF; cdr3_nt: TGTGCCTGGAGTGGGGACAGGGGATTTTATGGCTACACCTTC
j_call: TRBJ2-2; d_call: TRBD2; v_call: TRBV19; clone_size: -; cdr3_aa: CASRTLAGGSSTGELFF; cdr3_nt: TGTGCCAGTAGGACCCTAGCGGGAGGATCCAGCACCGGGGAGCTGTTTTTT
j_call: TRBJ2-1; d_call: TRBD1; v_call: TRBV7-8; clone_size: -; cdr3_aa: CASRAKGVLTGGDEQFF; cdr3_nt: TGTGCCAGCAGAGCGAAGGGGGTTTTAACAGGGGGTGATGAGCAGTTCTTC
j_call: TRBJ2-7; d_call: TRBD1; v_call: TRBV4-1; clone_size: -; cdr3_aa: CASSRQPTGSSYEQYF; cdr3_nt: TGCGCCAGCAGCCGACAGCCGACAGGGAGCTCCTACGAGCAGTACTTC
j_call: TRBJ1-4; d_call: -; v_call: TRBV2; clone_size: -; cdr3_aa: CASSVSRGVGNEKLFF; cdr3_nt: TGTGCCAGCAGTGTGTCGCGCGGGGTCGGTAATGAAAAACTGTTTTTT
j_call: TRBJ1-2; d_call: TRBD1; v_call: TRBV5-1; clone_size: -; cdr3_aa: CASSPGQYYGYTF; cdr3_nt: TGCGCCAGCAGCCCGGGACAGTACTATGGCTACACCTTC
j_call: TRBJ2-5; d_call: -; v_call: TRBV5-1; clone_size: -; cdr3_aa: CASSLSLQETQYF; cdr3_nt: TGCGCCAGCAGCTTGTCCCTCCAAGAGACCCAGTACTTC
j_call: TRBJ2-2; d_call: -; v_call: TRBV5-1; clone_size: -; cdr3_aa: CASSLDGVTGELFF; cdr3_nt: TGCGCCAGCAGCTTGGATGGGGTCACCGGGGAGCTGTTTTTT
j_call: TRBJ1-1; d_call: -; v_call: TRBV7-9; clone_size: -; cdr3_aa: CASRSGTAAFF; cdr3_nt: TGTGCCAGCAGATCAGGGACTGCAGCTTTCTTT
j_call: TRBJ2-1; d_call: TRBD2; v_call: TRBV18; clone_size: -; cdr3_aa: CASSPSLAGARDEQFF; cdr3_nt: TGTGCCAGCTCACCCTCTCTAGCGGGAGCAAGGGATGAGCAGTTCTTC
j_call: TRBJ2-1; d_call: TRBD2; v_call: TRBV4-1; clone_size: -; cdr3_aa: CASSQGTPGGRQFF; cdr3_nt: TGCGCCAGCAGCCAAGGGACGCCGGGGGGGAGGCAGTTCTTC
j_call: TRBJ2-7; d_call: -; v_call: TRBV6-5; clone_size: once; cdr3_aa: CASSYSGLSSYEQYF; cdr3_nt: TGTGCCAGCAGTTACTCGGGACTGAGCTCCTACGAGCAGTACTTC
j_call: TRBJ1-4; d_call: -; v_call: TRBV19; clone_size: -; cdr3_aa: CASSISTTTNEKLFF; cdr3_nt: TGTGCCAGTAGTATTTCCACAACAACTAATGAAAAACTGTTTTTT
j_call: TRBJ1-1; d_call: -; v_call: TRBV18; clone_size: -; cdr3_aa: CASSPPEGWGTEAFF; cdr3_nt: TGTGCCAGCTCACCACCTGAGGGCTGGGGCACTGAAGCTTTCTTT
j_call: TRBJ2-5; d_call: -; v_call: TRBV7-2; clone_size: -; cdr3_aa: CASSYQTGEETQYF; cdr3_nt: TGTGCCAGCAGCTACCAGACAGGAGAAGAGACCCAGTACTTC
j_call: TRBJ2-5; d_call: -; v_call: TRBV27; clone_size: once; cdr3_aa: CASSSLVGQETQYF; cdr3_nt: TGTGCCAGCAGTTCCCTTGTAGGTCAAGAGACCCAGTACTTC
j_call: TRBJ2-1; d_call: -; v_call: TRBV30; clone_size: -; cdr3_aa: CAWTRLEGDEQFF; cdr3_nt: TGTGCCTGGACGAGACTAGAGGGGGATGAGCAGTTCTTC
j_call: TRBJ2-4; d_call: -; v_call: TRBV7-9; clone_size: -; cdr3_aa: CASSLWESGLAKNIQYF; cdr3_nt: TGTGCCAGCAGCTTGTGGGAGTCGGGATTAGCCAAAAACATTCAGTACTTC
j_call: TRBJ1-4; d_call: -; v_call: TRBV5-6; clone_size: -; cdr3_aa: CASSTQVESEKLFF; cdr3_nt: TGTGCCAGCAGTACACAGGTGGAGAGTGAAAAACTGTTTTTT
j_call: TRBJ1-2; d_call: -; v_call: TRBV28; clone_size: few; cdr3_aa: CASSSNVGGQEGGYTF; cdr3_nt: TGTGCCAGCAGTTCGAACGTTGGGGGGCAGGAGGGTGGCTACACCTTC